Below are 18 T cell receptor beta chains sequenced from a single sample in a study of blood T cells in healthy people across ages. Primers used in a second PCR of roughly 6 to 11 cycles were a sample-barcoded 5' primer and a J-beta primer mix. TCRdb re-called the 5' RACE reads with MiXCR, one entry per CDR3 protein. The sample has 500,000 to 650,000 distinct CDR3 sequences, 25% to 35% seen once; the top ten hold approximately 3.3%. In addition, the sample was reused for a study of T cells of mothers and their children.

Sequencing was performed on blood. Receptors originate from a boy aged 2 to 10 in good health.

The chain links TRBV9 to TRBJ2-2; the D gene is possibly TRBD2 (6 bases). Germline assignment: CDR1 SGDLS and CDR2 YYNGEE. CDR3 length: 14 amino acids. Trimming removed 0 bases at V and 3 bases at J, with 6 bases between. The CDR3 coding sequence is TGTGCCAGCAGCGTAGCGGGGGACACCGGGGAGCTGTTTTTT. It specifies CASSVAGDTGELFF.

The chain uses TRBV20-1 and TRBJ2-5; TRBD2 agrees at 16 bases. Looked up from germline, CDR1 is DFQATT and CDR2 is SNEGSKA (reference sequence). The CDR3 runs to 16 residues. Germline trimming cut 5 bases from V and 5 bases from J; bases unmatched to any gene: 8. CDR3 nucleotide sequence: TGCAGTGCTTTTGGGACTAGCGGGAGGGCCGCGGAGACCCAGTACTTC. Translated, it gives CSAFGTSGRAAETQYF.

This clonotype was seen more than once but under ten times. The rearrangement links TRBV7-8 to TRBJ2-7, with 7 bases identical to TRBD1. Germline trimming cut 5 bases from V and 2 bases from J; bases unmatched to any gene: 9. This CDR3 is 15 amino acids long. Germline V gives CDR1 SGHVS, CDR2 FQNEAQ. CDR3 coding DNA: TGTGCCAGCAGCCCACGTCGGCAGGGGGCCTACGAGCAGTACTTC. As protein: CASSPRRQGAYEQYF. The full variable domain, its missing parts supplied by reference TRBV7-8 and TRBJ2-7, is GAGVSQSPRYKVAKRGQDVALRCDPISGHVSLFWYQQALGQGPEFLTYFQNEAQLDKSGLPSDRFFAERPEGSVSTLKIQRTQQEDSAVYLCASSPRRQGAYEQYFGPGTRLTVT.

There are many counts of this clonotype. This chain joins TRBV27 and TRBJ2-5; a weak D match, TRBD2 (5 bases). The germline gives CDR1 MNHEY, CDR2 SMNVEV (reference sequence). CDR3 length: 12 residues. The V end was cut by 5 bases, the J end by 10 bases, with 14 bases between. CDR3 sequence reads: CASSPLMGDQYF. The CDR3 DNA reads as TGTGCCAGCAGTCCTTTAATGGGAGACCAGTACTTC.

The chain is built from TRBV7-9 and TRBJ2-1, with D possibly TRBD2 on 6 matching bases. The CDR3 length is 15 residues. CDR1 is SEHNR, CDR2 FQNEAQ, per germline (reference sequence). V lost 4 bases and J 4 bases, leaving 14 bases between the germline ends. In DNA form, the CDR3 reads TGTGCCAGCAGCTACGTAGCGGCCCCTTACAATGAGCAGTTCTTC. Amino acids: CASSYVAAPYNEQFF.

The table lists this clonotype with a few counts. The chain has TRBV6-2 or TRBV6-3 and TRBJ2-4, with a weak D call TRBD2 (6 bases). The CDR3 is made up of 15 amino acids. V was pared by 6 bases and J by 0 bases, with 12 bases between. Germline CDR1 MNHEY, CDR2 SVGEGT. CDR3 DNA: TGTGCCAGCAGACGGCAGGGACTAGCCAAAAACATTCAGTACTTC. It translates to CASRRQGLAKNIQYF.

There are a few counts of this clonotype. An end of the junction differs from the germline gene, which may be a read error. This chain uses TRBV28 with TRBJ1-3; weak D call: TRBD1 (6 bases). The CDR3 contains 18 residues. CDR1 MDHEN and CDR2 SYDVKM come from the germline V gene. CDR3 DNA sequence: TGTGCCAGCACTTTAAATCCTCAACCAGGGGTAGCTGGAAACACCACATATTTT. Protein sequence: CASTLNPQPGVAGNTTYF.

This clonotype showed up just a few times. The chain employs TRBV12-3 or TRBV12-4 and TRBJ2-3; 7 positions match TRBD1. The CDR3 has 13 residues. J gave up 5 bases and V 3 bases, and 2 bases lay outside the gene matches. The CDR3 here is CASSFQGVDTQYF. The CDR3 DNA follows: TGTGCCAGCAGTTTTCAGGGGGTAGATACGCAGTATTTT.

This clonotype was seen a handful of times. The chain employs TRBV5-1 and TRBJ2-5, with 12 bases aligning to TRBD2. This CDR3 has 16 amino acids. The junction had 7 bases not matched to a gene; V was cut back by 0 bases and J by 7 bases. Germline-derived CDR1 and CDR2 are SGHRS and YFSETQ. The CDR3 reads CASSLEGTSGPGTQYF. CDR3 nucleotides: TGCGCCAGCAGCTTGGAGGGGACTAGCGGGCCAGGGACCCAGTACTTC.

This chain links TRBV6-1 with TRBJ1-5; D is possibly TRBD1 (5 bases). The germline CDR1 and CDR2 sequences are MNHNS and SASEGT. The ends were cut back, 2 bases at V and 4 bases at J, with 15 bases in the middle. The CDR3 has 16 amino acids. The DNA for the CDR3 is TGTGCCAGCAGTGAATGGGAAGGGGCCCTTAATCAGCCCCAGCATTTT. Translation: CASSEWEGALNQPQHF.

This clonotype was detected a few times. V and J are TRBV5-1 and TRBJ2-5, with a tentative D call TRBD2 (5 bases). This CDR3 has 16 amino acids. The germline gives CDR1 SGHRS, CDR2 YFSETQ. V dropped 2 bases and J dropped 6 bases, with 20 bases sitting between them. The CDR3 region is CASSFLSEGPGKTQYF. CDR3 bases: TGCGCCAGCAGCTTTCTCTCCGAAGGACCCGGGAAGACCCAGTACTTC.

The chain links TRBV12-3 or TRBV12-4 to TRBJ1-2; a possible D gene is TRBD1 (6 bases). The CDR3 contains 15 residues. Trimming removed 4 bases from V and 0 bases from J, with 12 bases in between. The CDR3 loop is CASSWGAAPNYGYTF. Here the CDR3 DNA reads TGTGCCAGCAGTTGGGGGGCGGCCCCTAACTATGGCTACACCTTC.

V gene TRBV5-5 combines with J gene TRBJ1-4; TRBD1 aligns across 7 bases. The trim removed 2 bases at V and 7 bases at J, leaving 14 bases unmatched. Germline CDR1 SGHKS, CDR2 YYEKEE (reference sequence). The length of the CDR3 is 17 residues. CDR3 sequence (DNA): TGTGCCAGCAGCTTACTCCCCTGGACAGGTTCTCCTGAAAAACTGTTTTTT. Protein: CASSLLPWTGSPEKLFF. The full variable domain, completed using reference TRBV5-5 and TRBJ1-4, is DAGVTQSPTHLIKTRGQQVTLRCSPISGHKSVSWYQQVLGQGPQFIFQYYEKEERGRGNFPDRFSARQFPNYSSELNVNALLLGDSALYLCASSLLPWTGSPEKLFFGSGTQLSVL.

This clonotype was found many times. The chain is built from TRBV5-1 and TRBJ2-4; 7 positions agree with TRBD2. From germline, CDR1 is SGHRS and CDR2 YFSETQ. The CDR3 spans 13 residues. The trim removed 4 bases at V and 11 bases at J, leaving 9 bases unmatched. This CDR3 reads CASSGTTAEVQYF. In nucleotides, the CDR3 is TGCGCCAGCAGCGGGACTACCGCGGAGGTTCAGTACTTC.

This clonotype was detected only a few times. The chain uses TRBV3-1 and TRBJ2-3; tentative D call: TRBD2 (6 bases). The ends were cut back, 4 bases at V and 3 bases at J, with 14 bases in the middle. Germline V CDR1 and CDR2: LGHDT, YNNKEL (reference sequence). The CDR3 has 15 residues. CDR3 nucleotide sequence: TGTGCCAGCAGCCGACGGGCAGGGAGGACAGATACGCAGTATTTT. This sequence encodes CASSRRAGRTDTQYF.

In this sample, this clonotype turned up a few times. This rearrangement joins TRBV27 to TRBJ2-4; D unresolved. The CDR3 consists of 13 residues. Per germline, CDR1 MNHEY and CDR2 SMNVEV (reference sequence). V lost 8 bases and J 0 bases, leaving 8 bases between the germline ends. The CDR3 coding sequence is TGTGCCAGCGGGCCTTTAGCCAAAAACATTCAGTACTTC. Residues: CASGPLAKNIQYF.

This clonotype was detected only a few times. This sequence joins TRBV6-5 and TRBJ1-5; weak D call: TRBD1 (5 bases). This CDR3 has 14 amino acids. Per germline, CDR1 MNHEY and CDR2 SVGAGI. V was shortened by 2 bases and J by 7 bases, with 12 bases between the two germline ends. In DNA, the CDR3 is TGTGCCAGCAGTTACACGCAGGGTCACCAGCCCCAGCATTTT. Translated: CASSYTQGHQPQHF.

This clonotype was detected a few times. In DNA form, the CDR3 reads TGTGCCAGCAGCCAAGCCGTCGGCCCTCGACAAGAGACCCAGTACTTC. Protein product: CASSQAVGPRQETQYF. This sequence joins TRBV3-1 and TRBJ2-5; D is ambiguous. Germline V gene sequence: CDR1 LGHDT, CDR2 YNNKEL (reference sequence). V was pared by 1 base and J by 2 bases, with 14 bases between. The CDR3 consists of 16 residues.